The clone carrying this T cell receptor beta chain came up once. Its antigen remains unknown. The sample comes from a study of cytotoxic CD8 clonotypes in ibrutinib-treated CLL. General study results and limits: Clonality at baseline surpassed age-matched healthy donors and tracked circulating CD8+ T-cell counts.

The CDR3 extends over 17 amino acids. CDR1 is LNHDA and CDR2 is SQIVND in the germline V gene (reference sequence). Trimming removed 3 bases from V and 4 bases from J; junction bases left unmatched: 14. Target depth was 1 in 200,000 to 1 in 1 million T cells, about 10x per clonotype. Data came from immunoSEQ multiplex PCR; TCRdb stores just in-frame clones and leaves some out. Of over 100,000 clones listed, over 75% are singletons. The TCR sequence derives from a human donor with chronic lymphocytic leukemia. The V and J genes are TRBV19 and TRBJ1-2; 7 bases fit TRBD1. The sequences come from PBMCs, collected after 24 months of ibrutinib treatment. CDR3 nucleotides: TGTGCCAGTAGTATTCAGATAACAGGGGTCTGGAGCTATGGCTACACCTTC. This encodes CASSIQITGVWSYGYTF.